The 17 T cell receptor beta chains below all came from one sample that was sequenced in a study of blood T cell repertoires in COVID-19. Assay: immunoSEQ multiplex PCR; the TCRdb copy retains only in-frame clones and omits some. Of around 250,000 clones listed, around 87% are singletons. Sequencing input: peripheral blood. These receptor sequences come from a woman aged 55-69 years with COVID-19, enrolled during active disease.

The chain couples TRBV19 to TRBJ1-1, with D hard to call. Germline V gene sequence: CDR1 LNHDA, CDR2 SQIVND (reference sequence). The CDR3 contains 13 residues. Deletions cut 2 bases from V and 5 bases from J, with 9 bases between. For the CDR3, the DNA is TGTGCCAGTAGTATATATGCGGGGACTGAAGCTTTCTTT. It yields the protein CASSIYAGTEAFF. The entire variable domain, with the rest obtained from reference TRBV19 and TRBJ1-1, is as follows: DGGITQSPKYLFRKEGQNVTLSCEQNLNHDAMYWYRQDPGQGLRLIYYSQIVNDFQKGDIAEGYSVSREKKESFPLTVTSAQKNPTAFYLCASSIYAGTEAFFGQGTRLTVV.

This sequence joins TRBV20-1 and TRBJ2-5; D uncertain. The CDR3 is made up of 11 amino acids. Germline CDR1 reads DFQATT; CDR2 reads SNEGSKA (reference sequence). Trimming stripped 5 bases from V and 5 bases from J, with 9 bases between. The DNA of the CDR3 is TGCAGTGCTGTTCCCGGGGAGACCCAGTACTTC. It yields the protein CSAVPGETQYF.

This chain joins TRBV7-3 and TRBJ2-3; the D gene is possibly TRBD2 (6 bases). The CDR3 totals 13 residues. V was shortened by 6 bases and J by 5 bases, with 12 bases between the two germline ends. Germline CDR1 and CDR2: SGHTA and FQGTGA. The CDR3 loop reads CASSLAARDTQYF. CDR3 in DNA: TGTGCCAGCAGTTTAGCGGCTAGAGATACGCAGTATTTT.

This rearrangement joins TRBV19 to TRBJ2-6; a weak D match, TRBD1 (6 bases). The length of the CDR3 is 15 residues. Trimming removed 4 bases from V and 0 bases from J, with 7 bases in between. Germline lookup yields CDR1 LNHDA and CDR2 SQIVND (reference sequence). This CDR3 reads CASSKDSSGANVLTF. Here the CDR3 DNA reads TGTGCCAGTAGTAAGGACAGCTCTGGGGCCAACGTCCTGACTTTC.

This clone was counted once. The chain uses TRBV7-2 and TRBJ1-4; D unclear. The CDR3 length is 15 residues. Per germline, CDR1 SGHTA and CDR2 FQGNSA. The V and J ends lost 1 base and 3 bases respectively, with 9 bases between them. This CDR3 is CASSLGSAPNEKLFF. The CDR3 coding sequence is TGTGCCAGCAGCTTAGGCAGTGCTCCTAATGAAAAACTGTTTTTT.

The V call is TRBV4-3, the J call TRBJ1-6; D is possibly TRBD1 (6 bases). CDR3 size: 17 residues. From germline, CDR1 is LGHNA and CDR2 YSLEER. V was pared by 3 bases and J by 8 bases, with 20 bases between. CDR3 protein: CASSQNGGRVGDSPLHF. In DNA form, the CDR3 reads TGCGCCAGCAGCCAGAATGGGGGCAGGGTAGGCGATTCACCCCTCCACTTT.

The chain employs TRBV27 and TRBJ2-5; perhaps TRBD2 as D (5 bases). The CDR3 covers 13 residues. V lost 2 bases, J lost 5 bases, and 9 bases lay in between. The V gene's germline CDR1 is MNHEY and CDR2 SMNVEV (reference sequence). DNA for the CDR3: TGTGCCAGCAGTTTAGTCGGCGGGGAGACCCAGTACTTC. It encodes CASSLVGGETQYF.

The V gene is TRBV18, the J gene TRBJ1-3; tentatively, D is TRBD1 (6 bases). Per germline, CDR1 KGHSH and CDR2 LQKENI. CDR3 size: 15 residues. V lost 4 bases and J 0 bases, leaving 10 bases between the germline ends. This CDR3 reads CASSLAGDSGNTIYF. CDR3 coding DNA: TGTGCCAGCTCACTTGCAGGGGACTCTGGAAACACCATATATTTT.

The chain combines TRBV30 with TRBJ1-2; TRBD1 matches at 7 bases. Germline loops: CDR1 GTSNPN, CDR2 SVGIG (reference sequence). The trim removed 5 bases at V and 7 bases at J, leaving 10 bases unmatched. The CDR3 runs 13 residues. The CDR3 sequence is CAWDREILSGYTF. The CDR3 bases are TGTGCCTGGGACAGGGAGATCCTTTCTGGCTACACCTTC.

The chain couples TRBV9 to TRBJ2-2; TRBD2 is a possible D gene (6 bases). V shed 3 bases and J shed 5 bases, with 14 bases lying between them. Per the germline V gene, CDR1 is SGDLS and CDR2 is YYNGEE. The CDR3 contains 15 residues. The CDR3 DNA reads TGTGCCAGCAGCGACCAAGTCCGGGGGACCGGGGAGCTGTTTTTT. Its protein is CASSDQVRGTGELFF.

V and J are TRBV25-1 and TRBJ1-2; 9 nucleotides line up with TRBD1. The CDR3 extends over 13 amino acids. After removal of 2 bases from V and 9 bases from J, the junction contained 4 bases not matched to a gene. Germline V gene data show CDR1 as MGHDK and CDR2 as SYGVNS. The CDR3 spells CASSEGTGFRYTF. The CDR3 coding sequence is TGTGCCAGCAGTGAAGGGACAGGGTTTCGCTACACCTTC.

The chain uses TRBV7-2 and TRBJ1-2, with a tentative D call TRBD1 (5 bases). With 7 bases removed from V and 2 bases from J, the gap between germline ends came to 14 bases. Germline V gene sequence: CDR1 SGHTA, CDR2 FQGNSA. The CDR3 loop spans 14 amino acids. As DNA, the CDR3 is TGTGCCAGCACGCCCCAGACAGAAAACTATGGCTACACCTTC. Translating gives CASTPQTENYGYTF.

The CDR3 DNA reads TGCGCCAGCAGTGAATGGGACAGGTTTGATTCACCCCTCCACTTT. Translation: CASSEWDRFDSPLHF. The chain is built from TRBV10-2 and TRBJ1-6; TRBD1 agrees at 8 bases. The J segment lost 8 bases and the V segment lost 3 bases, leaving 6 bases of the junction unmatched. CDR1 and CDR2 (germline): WSHSY, SAAADI. The CDR3 is made up of 15 amino acids.

Only one count was recorded for this clone. The chain uses TRBV5-1 and TRBJ2-7; 8 positions match TRBD1. Germline V lookup: CDR1 SGHRS, CDR2 YFSETQ. This CDR3 region has 14 residues. Trimming cost V 5 bases and J 1 base; bases outside gene matches: 5. CDR3 sequence: CASRDGQGSYEQYF. The CDR3 nucleotides are TGCGCCAGCAGGGATGGACAGGGATCCTACGAGCAGTACTTC. The whole variable domain, filled in from reference TRBV5-1 and TRBJ2-7, reads KAGVTQTPRYLIKTRGQQVTLSCSPISGHRSVSWYQQTPGQGLQFLFEYFSETQRNKGNFPGRFSGRQFSNSRSEMNVSTLELGDSALYLCASRDGQGSYEQYFGPGTRLTVT.

The genes are TRBV6-2 or TRBV6-3 and TRBJ1-5; tentatively, D is TRBD1 (6 bases). Germline V lookup: CDR1 MNHEY, CDR2 SVGEGT. Trimming took 5 bases from V and 3 from J, leaving 17 bases between them. This CDR3 contains 16 residues. CDR3: CASSAADQGSNQPQHF. CDR3 DNA: TGTGCCAGCAGTGCGGCGGATCAGGGGTCCAATCAGCCCCAGCATTTT.

The chain combines TRBV7-8 with TRBJ2-7; D is undetermined. Germline V gives CDR1 SGHVS, CDR2 FQNEAQ. The V and J ends lost 6 bases and 2 bases respectively, with 14 bases between them. The CDR3 covers 14 residues. This chain's CDR3 is CASRASETAYEQYF. The CDR3 DNA is TGTGCCAGCAGAGCGAGCGAAACCGCCTACGAGCAGTACTTC.

The CDR3 nucleotides are TGTGCCAGCACGATTGGGTGGTTGTCAGGGGACGGGCCCCAGCATTTT. Amino acids: CASTIGWLSGDGPQHF. The rearrangement links TRBV6-6 to TRBJ1-5; perhaps TRBD1 as D (6 bases). Germline CDR1 and CDR2: MNHNY and SVGAGI (reference sequence). This CDR3 contains 16 residues. V was clipped by 7 bases and J by 9 bases, with 25 bases between them.